Shown below are 8 T cell receptor beta chains from a single sample sequenced in a study of T cell responses to AZD1222 COVID-19 vaccine. Sequencing used immunoSEQ multiplex PCR; TCRdb keeps in-frame clones, though not all of them. The data hold about 140,000 clones, with approximately 92% observed a single time. Sequenced here: peripheral blood, sampled 28 days after the second AZD1222 dose. These receptors all stem from an adult who received the AZD1222 COVID-19 vaccine.

The chain has TRBV27 and TRBJ1-1; no firm D call. The CDR3 consists of 13 residues. V lost 5 bases, J lost 0 bases, and 7 bases lay in between. The germline V gene encodes CDR1 MNHEY and CDR2 SMNVEV (reference sequence). The DNA of the CDR3 is TGTGCCAGCAGTCTCGAAATGAACACTGAAGCTTTCTTT. This encodes CASSLEMNTEAFF.

This chain joins TRBV11-3 and TRBJ2-1; D possibly corresponds to TRBD1 (5 bases). CDR3 length equals 14 residues. Germline-derived CDR1 and CDR2 are SGHNT and YENEEA. The V gene lost 0 bases and the J gene lost 8 bases, with 11 bases spanning the gap. CDR3 residues: CASSLDPGSDEQFF. Here the CDR3 DNA reads TGTGCCAGCAGCTTAGATCCAGGGTCCGATGAGCAGTTCTTC.

The chain carries TRBV6-2 or TRBV6-3 and TRBJ1-5; D unclear. The germline gives CDR1 MNHEY, CDR2 SVGEGT. The CDR3 extends over 12 amino acids. The ends were cut back, 6 bases at V and 6 bases at J, with 9 bases in the middle. CDR3 region: CASSFLGQPQHF. CDR3 sequence (DNA): TGTGCCAGCAGCTTCTTGGGTCAGCCCCAGCATTTT.

This clone was counted between two and nine times. V and J are TRBV19 and TRBJ2-7; 7 bases are a match to TRBD1. Germline CDR1 is LNHDA and CDR2 is SQIVND (reference sequence). This CDR3 has 15 amino acids. Losses at the gene ends were 5 bases for V and 2 bases for J; bases not matched to a gene: 9. CDR3 nucleotides: TGTGCCAGTAGTGACCGACAGGGTCAGACCTACGAGCAGTACTTC. Translated: CASSDRQGQTYEQYF.

V is TRBV6-6 and J is TRBJ1-1; 9 bases align to TRBD1. The junction had 5 bases not matched to a gene; V was cut back by 4 bases and J by 11 bases. This CDR3 comprises 12 residues. Germline V lookup: CDR1 MNHNY, CDR2 SVGAGI (reference sequence). DNA for the CDR3: TGTGCCAGCAGTTCGGGACAGGGAAGCGCTTTCTTT. This translates into CASSSGQGSAFF.

This sequence joins TRBV28 and TRBJ1-5, with unresolved D. The CDR3 is 17 residues long. CDR1 is MDHEN and CDR2 is SYDVKM in the germline V gene. V dropped 6 bases and J dropped 1 base, with 19 bases sitting between them. CDR3 bases: TGTGCCAGCAGAGGACGTCGGGGAGGGCGAAGCAATCAGCCCCAGCATTTT. Translating it yields CASRGRRGGRSNQPQHF.

A single count supports this clone. The chain has TRBV6-5 and TRBJ1-1; no firm D call. Germline V gene data show CDR1 as MNHEY and CDR2 as SVGAGI. The CDR3 is 14 residues long. Trimming stripped 2 bases from V and 2 bases from J, with 9 bases between. The CDR3 loop is CASSYRTANTEAFF. The CDR3 coding sequence is TGTGCCAGCAGTTACCGGACGGCAAACACTGAAGCTTTCTTT.

This chain links TRBV10-2 with TRBJ1-1, with D hard to call. V shed 0 bases and J shed 0 bases, with 11 bases lying between them. Germline-derived CDR1 and CDR2 are WSHSY and SAAADI. The CDR3 runs 16 residues. CDR3 coding DNA: TGCGCCAGCAGTGAGTCCGTGCCAACAGTGAACACTGAAGCTTTCTTT. Its protein product is CASSESVPTVNTEAFF.